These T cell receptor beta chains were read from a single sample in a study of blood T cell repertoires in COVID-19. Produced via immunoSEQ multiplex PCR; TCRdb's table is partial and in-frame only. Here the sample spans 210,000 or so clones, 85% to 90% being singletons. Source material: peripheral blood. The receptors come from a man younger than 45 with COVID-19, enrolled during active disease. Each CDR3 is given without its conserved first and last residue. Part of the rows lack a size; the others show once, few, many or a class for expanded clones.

ASSSQDSNQPQH,TRBV7-8,TRBJ1-5,-
ASSSTGTAPTHYGYT,TRBV28,TRBJ1-2,-
ASRSPRGRDTEAF,TRBV27,TRBJ1-1,few
ASGTLAGFTDTQY,TRBV27,TRBJ2-3,-
ATSRRTGRTGELF,TRBV15,TRBJ2-2,-
ATVGQETQY,TRBV30,TRBJ2-5,-
ASSQGGIDQPQH,TRBV4-2,TRBJ1-5,-
ASTTSVEYEQY,TRBV12-3/TRBV12-4,TRBJ2-7,-
AISGGTGPTQPQH,TRBV10-3,TRBJ1-5,-
ASSRNKPGQGASSLGTGELF,TRBV4-2,TRBJ2-2,-
ASSIDRRLAGYNEQF,TRBV19,TRBJ2-1,-
ASGDARSTEAF,TRBV28,TRBJ1-1,-
ASSQKTGFLYEQY,TRBV3-1/TRBV3-2,TRBJ2-7,-
ASSRQLTNEKLF,TRBV4-3,TRBJ1-4,-
ASSWGRQSGNYGYT,TRBV6-6,TRBJ1-2,-
SVQTGLNTEAF,TRBV29-1,TRBJ1-1,once
ASSQERYNEQF,TRBV4-2,TRBJ2-1,-
ASSSPGQSSYEQY,TRBV6-5,TRBJ2-7,-
ASSVRVSSGSSYNEQF,TRBV9,TRBJ2-1,few
ASSVGGRAYEQY,TRBV9,TRBJ2-7,-
ASSRTSGGYEQY,TRBV6-5,TRBJ2-7,-
ASSSPGGQDTQY,TRBV6-5,TRBJ2-3,-
ASLGGASYGYT,TRBV10-3,TRBJ1-2,-
ASSSNSDTQY,TRBV12-3/TRBV12-4,TRBJ2-3,-
ASSSRPGLVGGEQF,TRBV7-2,TRBJ2-1,-
ASSLRDGRAYNEQF,TRBV28,TRBJ2-1,-
ASSLSGQTLH,TRBV5-5,TRBJ1-6,-
ASSLDSGTHNEQF,TRBV5-4,TRBJ2-1,-
ASSLSVSLYGNTIY,TRBV5-1,TRBJ1-3,once
ASSFTGTSYEQY,TRBV5-1,TRBJ2-7,-
ASSFVLGTASSPLH,TRBV5-6,TRBJ1-6,-
AAEKGQGNTEAF,TRBV4-1,TRBJ1-1,-
ASSLTRSVYEQY,TRBV5-1,TRBJ2-7,-
ASSVGHLTDTQY,TRBV9,TRBJ2-3,-
ASSERGSGSYEQY,TRBV3-1/TRBV3-2,TRBJ2-7,once